The next 19 T cell receptor beta chains were all read from a single sample in a study of T cell responses to AZD1222 COVID-19 vaccine. Here immunoSEQ multiplex PCR was the method, and the copy in TCRdb shows in-frame clones only, minus some. This repertoire shows 150,000 to 200,000 clones, about 90% found once; its top ten account for around 1.9%. This specimen consisted of peripheral blood, obtained 28 days after the second AZD1222 dose. The receptors were gathered from an adult who received the AZD1222 COVID-19 vaccine.

The chain links TRBV5-5 to TRBJ2-7; 8 nucleotides agree with TRBD1. This CDR3 is 16 amino acids long. Germline loops: CDR1 SGHKS, CDR2 YYEKEE (reference sequence). V shed 3 bases and J 4 bases; nucleotides not matched to a gene: 12. Here the CDR3 DNA reads TGTGCCAGCAGCTCCGGGACCTCCGGGACAGGATACGAGCAGTACTTC. This gives the protein CASSSGTSGTGYEQYF.

This chain connects TRBV3-1 (or the pseudogene TRBV3-2) to TRBJ1-2; 7 positions match TRBD1. Germline CDR1 is LGHDT and CDR2 is YNNKEL (reference sequence). The length of the CDR3 is 14 residues. V trimming: 3 bases; J trimming: 4 bases; junction bases outside the gene matches: 5. DNA of the CDR3: TGTGCCAGCAGCCAGAACAGGGGCGGCTATGGCTACACCTTC. Encoded protein: CASSQNRGGYGYTF.

The chain has TRBV6-2 or TRBV6-3 and TRBJ2-7, with 15 bases aligning to TRBD2. V lost 4 bases and J lost 0; bases outside the gene matches: 7. Germline assignment: CDR1 MNHEY and CDR2 SVGEGT. The CDR3 is 18 residues long. CDR3 nucleotides: TGTGCCAGCAGTTCCGCGGGGACTAGCGGGGGGATCTCCTACGAGCAGTACTTC. As protein: CASSSAGTSGGISYEQYF.

This clone came up once. V and J are TRBV24-1 and TRBJ2-7, with D possibly being TRBD1 (6 bases). The CDR3 spans 13 residues. Germline V gene sequence: CDR1 KGHDR, CDR2 SFDVKD. V was cut by 5 bases and J by 4 bases, with 11 bases left in between. This chain's CDR3 is CATSGGHPYEQYF. The CDR3 DNA reads TGTGCCACCAGTGGGGGACACCCTTACGAGCAGTACTTC.

The V call is TRBV5-1, the J call TRBJ2-2; D is unclear. Germline V gene sequence: CDR1 SGHRS, CDR2 YFSETQ. V lost 4 bases to trimming and J lost 4 bases, with 17 bases between them. The CDR3 covers 16 residues. The CDR3 loop reads CASSPDGRPGTGELFF. CDR3 sequence (DNA): TGCGCCAGCAGCCCAGACGGACGGCCGGGCACCGGGGAGCTGTTTTTT.

V and J are TRBV10-3 and TRBJ2-7; the D gene is possibly TRBD2 (5 bases). CDR3 length: 12 amino acids. V lost 6 bases and J lost 2, with 8 bases in between. Germline-derived CDR1 and CDR2 are ENHRY and SYGVKD. CDR3 in DNA: TGTGCCATCAGGAGCGGAACCTACGAGCAGTACTTC. Protein: CAIRSGTYEQYF.

The rearrangement joins TRBV7-2 to TRBJ2-7; a weak D match, TRBD1 (6 bases). In germline, CDR1 is SGHTA, CDR2 FQGNSA. Deletions cut 5 bases from V and 2 bases from J, with 13 bases between. The CDR3 has 14 residues. The DNA for the CDR3 is TGTGCCAGCAGCCTCCCGGACAGTCCCTACGAGCAGTACTTC. Its translation is CASSLPDSPYEQYF.

The CDR3 DNA sequence: TGTGCCAGCAGCCTCAGGGGATCCGGAAACACCATATATTTT. This translates into CASSLRGSGNTIYF. The chain couples TRBV3-1 (or the pseudogene TRBV3-2) to TRBJ1-3, with D possibly being TRBD1 (6 bases). This CDR3 region has 14 residues. Germline values: CDR1 LGHDT, CDR2 YNNKEL (reference sequence). V lost 4 bases, J lost 4 bases, and 11 bases lay in between.

This chain links TRBV7-9 with TRBJ2-1; 12 bases align to TRBD2. J lost 8 bases, V lost 3 bases, and 11 bases had no gene match. Germline CDR1 is SEHNR and CDR2 is FQNEAQ (reference sequence). The CDR3 totals 17 residues. The CDR3 is CASSLRVGRLAGDEQFF. The CDR3 nucleotides are TGTGCCAGCAGCTTGAGGGTTGGGCGACTAGCGGGAGATGAGCAGTTCTTC.

Comments on this clone: Other DNA sequences within the sample encode an identical CDR3. The CDR3 region is CASTPGRGDQPQHF. For the CDR3, the DNA is TGTGCCAGTACCCCAGGACGGGGAGATCAGCCCCAGCATTTT. This chain links TRBV19 with TRBJ1-5; D ambiguous. Trimming stripped 7 bases from V and 5 bases from J, with 15 bases between. CDR1 is LNHDA, CDR2 SQIVND, per germline (reference sequence). The CDR3 runs to 14 residues.

The V and J genes are TRBV7-2 and TRBJ2-5; weak D call: TRBD1 (6 bases). The length of the CDR3 is 14 residues. The germline V gene encodes CDR1 SGHTA and CDR2 FQGNSA. The ends were cut back, 2 bases at V and 2 bases at J, with 9 bases in the middle. The CDR3 here is CASSLYREQETQYF. The CDR3 DNA is TGTGCCAGCAGCTTATACAGGGAACAAGAGACCCAGTACTTC.

The V gene is TRBV11-2, the J gene TRBJ2-5; D remains ambiguous. Trimming left V 1 base short and J 1 base short, with 10 bases between. The CDR3 runs to 15 residues. The germline CDR1 and CDR2 sequences are SGHAT and FQNNGV. DNA of the CDR3: TGTGCCAGCAGCTTAGGCTTAGGCGCCCAAGAGACCCAGTACTTC. Translated, it gives CASSLGLGAQETQYF.

The chain couples TRBV12-3 or TRBV12-4 to TRBJ2-7; unclear D gene. The V gene lost 5 bases and the J gene lost 3 bases, with 8 bases spanning the gap. The CDR3 sequence is 12 residues long. The CDR3 reads CASSPNLYEQYF. The DNA for the CDR3 is TGTGCCAGCAGTCCCAACCTCTACGAGCAGTACTTC.

The CDR3 reads CASSYEGNQPQHF. The DNA of the CDR3 is TGTGCCAGCAGTTACGAGGGGAATCAGCCCCAGCATTTT. The chain joins TRBV6-5 to TRBJ1-5, with D perhaps matching TRBD1 (5 bases). Between the trimmed V and J ends, which lost 2 bases and 4 bases, there was a span of 6 bases. The CDR3 contains 13 residues. Germline V gene data show CDR1 as MNHEY and CDR2 as SVGAGI.

Regarding this clone: Within the sample, other DNA sequences also encode this same CDR3. The gene calls are TRBV5-1 and TRBJ2-3, with D possibly TRBD1 on 5 matching bases. V was shortened by 0 bases and J by 0 bases, with 5 bases between the two germline ends. CDR1 and CDR2 from the germline V gene are SGHRS and YFSETQ. The CDR3 is made up of 14 amino acids. For the CDR3, the DNA is TGCGCCAGCAGCTTGGCAGGGAGCACAGATACGCAGTATTTT. Residues: CASSLAGSTDTQYF.

The rearrangement uses TRBV11-3 and TRBJ2-7, with a tentative D call TRBD1 (5 bases). The CDR3 is made up of 13 amino acids. V was pared by 3 bases and J by 4 bases, with 10 bases between. Germline V CDR1 and CDR2: SGHNT, YENEEA. The chain's CDR3 is CASSFRGPYEQYF. For the CDR3, the DNA is TGTGCCAGCAGCTTTAGGGGCCCTTACGAGCAGTACTTC.

This chain links TRBV7-2 with TRBJ2-1; D not certain. Trimming cost V 1 base and J 6 bases, with 13 bases left between them. The V gene's germline CDR1 is SGHTA and CDR2 FQGNSA. CDR3 length: 15 residues. CDR3 sequence reads: CASSLVGSVGNEQFF. The CDR3 DNA follows: TGTGCCAGCAGCTTAGTGGGGTCTGTGGGCAATGAGCAGTTCTTC.

The CDR3 loop is CASSPLGNGWTGGGNTIYF. The DNA of the CDR3 is TGTGCCAGCAGCCCGCTGGGGAACGGGTGGACAGGGGGAGGAAACACCATATATTTT. The rearrangement uses TRBV3-1 (or the pseudogene TRBV3-2) and TRBJ1-3; TRBD1 matches at 10 bases. CDR3 size: 19 residues. V shed 4 bases, J shed 4 bases, and the junction held 16 bases outside the gene matches. Germline V gives CDR1 LGHDT, CDR2 YNNKEL (reference sequence).

The chain uses TRBV7-2 and TRBJ2-5; D unclear. This CDR3 comprises 12 residues. The ends were cut back, 3 bases at V and 4 bases at J, with 6 bases in the middle. Germline V gene lookup returns CDR1 SGHTA and CDR2 FQGNSA. This CDR3 is CASSFSPETQYF. CDR3 nucleotides: TGTGCCAGCAGCTTTAGCCCAGAGACCCAGTACTTC.